The source of this TCR beta chain is a study of T-cell reconstitution after alpha-beta-depleted transplantation in children. Study observations and caveats: Alpha-beta T cells present about two months after transplant were reported to originate from several hundred expanded graft clones. Some patients' high day-60 TCRbeta diversity was traced to surviving recipient T cells and thymic progenitors. Hyperexpanded clones declined; after one year, newly produced T cells mostly supplied diversity.

As it was prepared, the TCRbeta library received unique molecular identifiers. MiXCR, run by TCRdb on the PCR reads, gives a single entry per CDR3 protein. The table records 550,000 to 800,000 distinct CDR3 sequences, about an eighth of them present only once. As regards this clonotype: Its antigen is still unknown.

CDR3 size: 10 residues. Deletions cut 5 bases from V and 11 bases from J, with 13 bases between. Germline CDR1 and CDR2: DFQATT and SNEGSKA (reference sequence). The source of this sequence is a girl aged 2 to 10 with congenital amegakaryocytic thrombocytopenia, due to receive a stem cell transplant. The rearrangement joins TRBV20-1 to TRBJ2-7; the D is unclear. The sample here was PBMCs, taken before TCRalphabeta/CD19-depleted stem cell transplant. Here the CDR3 DNA reads TGCAGTGCTGAAGACAACCATGAGTACTTC. Encoded protein: CSAEDNHEYF.